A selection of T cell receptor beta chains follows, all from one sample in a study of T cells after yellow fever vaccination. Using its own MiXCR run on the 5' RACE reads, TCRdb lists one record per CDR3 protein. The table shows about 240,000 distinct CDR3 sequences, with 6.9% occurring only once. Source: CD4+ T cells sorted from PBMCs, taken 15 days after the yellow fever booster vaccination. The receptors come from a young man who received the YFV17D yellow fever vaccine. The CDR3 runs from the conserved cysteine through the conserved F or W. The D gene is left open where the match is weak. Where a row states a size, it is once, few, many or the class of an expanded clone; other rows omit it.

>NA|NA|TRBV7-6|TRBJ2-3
TGTGCCAGCAATCCGGGACGCACAGATACGCAGTATTTT
CASNPGRTDTQYF
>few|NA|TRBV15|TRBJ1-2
TGTGCCACCAGCAGAGTCGCCTTCCGGGAAGGAGGTGGCTACACCTTC
CATSRVAFREGGGYTF
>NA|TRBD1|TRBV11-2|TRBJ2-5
TGTGCCAGCAGCTTAGAAGGCGCGGGGACAGGGTACCAAGAGACCCAGTACTTC
CASSLEGAGTGYQETQYF
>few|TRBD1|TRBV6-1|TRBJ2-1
TGTGCCAGCAGCCGCGGGACAGGGGGCAATGAGCAGTTCTTC
CASSRGTGGNEQFF
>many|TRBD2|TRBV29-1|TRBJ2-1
TGCAGCGTTAATAAGGGACTAGCGGCTACCTTGGGGGAGCAGTTCTTC
CSVNKGLAATLGEQFF
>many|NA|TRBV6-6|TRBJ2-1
TGTGCCAGCAGCAAACTCTACAATGAGCAGTTCTTC
CASSKLYNEQFF
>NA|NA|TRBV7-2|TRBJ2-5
TGTGCCAGCAGCTTAGCCGTCGGGTCTGAGGAGACCCAGTACTTC
CASSLAVGSEETQYF
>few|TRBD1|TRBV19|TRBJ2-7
TGTGCCAGTAGTAACCCGGGACAGGGGAGTGTGGTCTACGAGCAGTACTTC
CASSNPGQGSVVYEQYF
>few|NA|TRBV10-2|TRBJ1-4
TGCGCCAGCAGTGTAGGGGCAGCTAATGAAAAACTGTTTTTT
CASSVGAANEKLFF
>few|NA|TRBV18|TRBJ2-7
TGTGCCAGCTCACCAGACAGACTCTCCTACGAGCAGTACTTC
CASSPDRLSYEQYF
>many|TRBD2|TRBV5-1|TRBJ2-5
TGCGCCAGCAGCTTGAGGGTAGCGGGAGGTGAAGAGACCCAGTACTTC
CASSLRVAGGEETQYF
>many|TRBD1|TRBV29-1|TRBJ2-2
TGCAGCGTGAGAGGACAGGTCGCGAACACCGGGGAGCTGTTTTTT
CSVRGQVANTGELFF
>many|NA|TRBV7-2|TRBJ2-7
TGTGCCAGCAGCTCTAGTCCGGGACTTCAGCAGTACTTC
CASSSSPGLQQYF
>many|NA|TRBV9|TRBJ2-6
TGTGCCAGCAGCGTCCCCTCTGGGGCCAACGTCCTGACTTTC
CASSVPSGANVLTF
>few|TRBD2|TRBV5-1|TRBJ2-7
TGCGCCAGCAGCCAGGGGACTAGCGAGGCCTCCTACGAGCAGTACTTC
CASSQGTSEASYEQYF
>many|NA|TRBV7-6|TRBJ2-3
TGTGCCAGCACAAGAGGGGCCGGGTCGGGCACAGATACGCAGTATTTT
CASTRGAGSGTDTQYF
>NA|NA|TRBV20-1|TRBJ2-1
TGCAGTGCTTTCAGTAATGAGCACTTCTTC
CSAFSNEHFF
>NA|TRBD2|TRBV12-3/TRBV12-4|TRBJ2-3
TGTGCCAGCAGTTTCAAAGGACTAGCACTTAGCACAGATACGCAGTATTTT
CASSFKGLALSTDTQYF
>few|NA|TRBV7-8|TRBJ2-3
TGTGCCAGCAGCAAGGGGGGCGGGACCTTCACAGATACGCAGTATTTT
CASSKGGGTFTDTQYF
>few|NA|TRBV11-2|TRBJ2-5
TGTGCCAGCGCAAAGGGTAGCGGAGATCAAGAGACCCAGTACTTC
CASAKGSGDQETQYF
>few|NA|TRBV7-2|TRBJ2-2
TGTGCCAGCAGCTTAGAGGGCCGCCGTGGCACCGGGGAGCTGTTTTTT
CASSLEGRRGTGELFF
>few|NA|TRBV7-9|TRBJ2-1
TGTGCCAGCAGCGAACCGAGAGGGGGGACATTTCATGAGCAGTTCTTC
CASSEPRGGTFHEQFF
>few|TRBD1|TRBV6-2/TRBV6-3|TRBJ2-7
TGTGCCAGCAGTGTCCGGGACAGGCTATGGGAGCAGTACTTC
CASSVRDRLWEQYF
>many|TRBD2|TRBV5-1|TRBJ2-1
TGCGCCAGCAGCGAAACTAGCGGGAGGGACTACAATGAGCAGTTCTTC
CASSETSGRDYNEQFF
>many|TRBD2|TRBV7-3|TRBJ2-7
TGTGCCAGCGGACTAGCGGGAACGGGCGAGCAGTACTTC
CASGLAGTGEQYF
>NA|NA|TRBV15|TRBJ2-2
TGTGCCACCAGCAGAGGCCGGGGGTCCAAGGACACCGGGGAGCTGTTTTTT
CATSRGRGSKDTGELFF
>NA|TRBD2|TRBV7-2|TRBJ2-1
TGTGCCAGCAGCTTAGCGGTGGCTAGCGGCTCCTACAATGAGCAGTTCTTC
CASSLAVASGSYNEQFF
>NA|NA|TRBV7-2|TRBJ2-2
TGTGCCAGCAGCCCTAGCGTAGACAGGGCGAACACCGGGGAGCTGTTTTTT
CASSPSVDRANTGELFF
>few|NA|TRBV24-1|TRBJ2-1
TGTGCCACCAGTGAAACGGGGACTTCCCCTGAGCAGTTCTTC
CATSETGTSPEQFF
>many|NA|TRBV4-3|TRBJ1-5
TGCGCCAGCAGCCAACGGATCAGTCAGCCCCAGCATTTT
CASSQRISQPQHF
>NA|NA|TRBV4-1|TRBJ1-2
TGCGCCAGCAGCCAAGAAGGGCCGCGGATGGGCAGAACCTCAGCTAACTATGGCTACACCTTC
CASSQEGPRMGRTSANYGYTF
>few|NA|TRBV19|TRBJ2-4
TGTGCCAGTAGCCTAGTTGGGGGGGCCAAAAACATTCAGTACTTC
CASSLVGGAKNIQYF
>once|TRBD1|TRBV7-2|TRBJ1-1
TGTACCAGCAGTTCCCAGGGGGTGAACATGAACACTGAAGCTTTCTTT
CTSSSQGVNMNTEAFF
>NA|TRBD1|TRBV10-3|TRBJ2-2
TGTGCCATCAGCTCTGGGACAGGGGGCTTAGGAACCGGGGAGCTGTTTTTT
CAISSGTGGLGTGELFF
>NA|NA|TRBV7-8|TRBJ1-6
TGTGCCAGCAGCCCGAGTACTACCTCGGGCGGAAATTCACCCCTCCACTTT
CASSPSTTSGGNSPLHF
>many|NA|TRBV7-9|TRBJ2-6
TGTGCCAGCAGCTTAGCAGGGGCTGGGGCCAACGTCCTGACTTTC
CASSLAGAGANVLTF
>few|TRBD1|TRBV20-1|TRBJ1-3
TGCAGTGCTAGTCTAACGGGACAGGGGGGCACCATATATTTT
CSASLTGQGGTIYF
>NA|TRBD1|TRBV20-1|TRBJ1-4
TGCAGTGCTAGCTGGGACAGGGGGCGGTTGGATGAAAAACTGTTTTTT
CSASWDRGRLDEKLFF
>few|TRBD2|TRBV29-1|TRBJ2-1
TGCAGCGTTGATGCTAGCGGGAGTACGGATGAGCAGTTCTTC
CSVDASGSTDEQFF